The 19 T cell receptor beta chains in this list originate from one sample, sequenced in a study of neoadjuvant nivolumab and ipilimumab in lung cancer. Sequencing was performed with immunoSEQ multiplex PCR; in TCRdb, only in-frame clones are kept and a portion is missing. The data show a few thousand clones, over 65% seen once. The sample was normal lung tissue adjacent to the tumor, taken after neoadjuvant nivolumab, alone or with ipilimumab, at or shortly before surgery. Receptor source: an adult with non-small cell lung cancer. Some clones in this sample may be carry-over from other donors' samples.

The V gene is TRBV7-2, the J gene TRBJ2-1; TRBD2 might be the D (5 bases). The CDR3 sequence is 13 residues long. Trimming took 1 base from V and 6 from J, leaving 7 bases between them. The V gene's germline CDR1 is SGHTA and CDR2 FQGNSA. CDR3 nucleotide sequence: TGTGCCAGCAGCTTAGGAGGGCGCAATGAGCAGTTCTTC. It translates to CASSLGGRNEQFF.

This CDR3 reads CASSLDSAGGGEQYF. DNA of the CDR3: TGTGCCAGCAGCTTAGATTCGGCAGGGGGAGGCGAGCAGTACTTC. V gene TRBV7-9 combines with J gene TRBJ2-7, with D tentatively TRBD1 (7 bases). V dropped 1 base and J dropped 6 bases, with 16 bases sitting between them. Germline V CDR1 and CDR2: SEHNR, FQNEAQ (reference sequence). The CDR3 is 15 amino acids.

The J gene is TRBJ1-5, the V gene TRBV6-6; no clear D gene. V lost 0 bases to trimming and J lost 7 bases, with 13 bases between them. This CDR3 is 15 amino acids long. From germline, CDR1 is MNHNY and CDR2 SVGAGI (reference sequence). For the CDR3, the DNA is TGTGCCAGCAGTTACTCTGGCAGATCGGGACAGCCCCAGCATTTT. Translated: CASSYSGRSGQPQHF.

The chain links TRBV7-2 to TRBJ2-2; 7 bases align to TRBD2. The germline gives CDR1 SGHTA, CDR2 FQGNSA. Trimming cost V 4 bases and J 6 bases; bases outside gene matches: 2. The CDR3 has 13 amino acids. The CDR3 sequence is CASSSGLAGELFF. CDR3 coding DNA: TGTGCCAGCAGCTCTGGACTAGCCGGGGAGCTGTTTTTT.

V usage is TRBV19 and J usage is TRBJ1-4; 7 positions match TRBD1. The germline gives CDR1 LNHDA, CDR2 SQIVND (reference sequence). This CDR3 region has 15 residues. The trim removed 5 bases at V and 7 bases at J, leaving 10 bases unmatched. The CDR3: CASSPGQSQGEKLFF. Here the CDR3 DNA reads TGTGCCAGTAGTCCGGGACAGTCCCAGGGTGAAAAACTGTTTTTT.

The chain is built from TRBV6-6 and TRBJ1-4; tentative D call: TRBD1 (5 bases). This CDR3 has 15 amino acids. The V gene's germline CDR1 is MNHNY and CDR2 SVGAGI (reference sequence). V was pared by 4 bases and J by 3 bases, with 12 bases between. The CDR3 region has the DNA TGTGCCAGCAGTTCCCCTAGGGGTTCTAATGAAAAACTGTTTTTT. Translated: CASSSPRGSNEKLFF.

The CDR3 sequence is CASSQILAGKNEQFF. CDR3 DNA sequence: TGTGCCAGCAGCCAGATACTAGCGGGAAAAAATGAGCAGTTCTTC. The chain employs TRBV14 and TRBJ2-1; 10 bases are a match to TRBD2. Germline V lookup: CDR1 SGHDN, CDR2 FVKESK. V dropped 3 bases and J dropped 7; count of bases not matched to a gene: 6. The CDR3 is 15 residues long. Full variable domain (remainder filled in from reference TRBV14 and TRBJ2-1): EAGVTQFPSHSVIEKGQTVTLRCDPISGHDNLYWYRRVMGKEIKFLLHFVKESKQDESGMPNNRFLAERTGGTYSTLKVQPAELEDSGVYFCASSQILAGKNEQFFGPGTRLTVL.

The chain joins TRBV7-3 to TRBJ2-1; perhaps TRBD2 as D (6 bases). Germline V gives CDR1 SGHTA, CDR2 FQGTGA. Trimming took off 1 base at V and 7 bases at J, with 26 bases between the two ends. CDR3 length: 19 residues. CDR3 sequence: CASSLKRTTITLKMNEQFF. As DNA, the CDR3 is TGTGCCAGCAGCTTAAAGCGGACTACCATAACCCTGAAAATGAATGAGCAGTTCTTC.

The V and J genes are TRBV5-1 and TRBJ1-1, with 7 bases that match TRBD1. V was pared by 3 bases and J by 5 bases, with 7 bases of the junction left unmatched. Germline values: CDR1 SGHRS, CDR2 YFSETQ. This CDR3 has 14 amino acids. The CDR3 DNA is TGCGCCAGCAGCTCGGATCCAGGGGGAACTGAAGCTTTCTTT. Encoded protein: CASSSDPGGTEAFF.

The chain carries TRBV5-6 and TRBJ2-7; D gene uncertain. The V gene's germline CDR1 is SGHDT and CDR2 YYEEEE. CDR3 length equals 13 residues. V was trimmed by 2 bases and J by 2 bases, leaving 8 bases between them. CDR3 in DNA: TGTGCCAGCAGCTTTAGGGCCGCCTACGAGCAGTACTTC. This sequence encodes CASSFRAAYEQYF.

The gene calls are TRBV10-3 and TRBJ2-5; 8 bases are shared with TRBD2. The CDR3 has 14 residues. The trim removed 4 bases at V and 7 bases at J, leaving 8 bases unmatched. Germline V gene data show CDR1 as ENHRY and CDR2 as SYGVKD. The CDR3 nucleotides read TGTGCCATCAGTGTGAAGCGGGAGTCCGGGACCCAGTACTTC. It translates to CAISVKRESGTQYF.

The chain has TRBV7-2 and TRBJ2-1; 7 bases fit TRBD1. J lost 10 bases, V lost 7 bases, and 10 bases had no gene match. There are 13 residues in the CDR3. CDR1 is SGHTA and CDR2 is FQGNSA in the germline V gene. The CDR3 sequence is CASTIQRGGEQFF. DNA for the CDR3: TGTGCCAGCACCATCCAGAGAGGGGGCGAGCAGTTCTTC.

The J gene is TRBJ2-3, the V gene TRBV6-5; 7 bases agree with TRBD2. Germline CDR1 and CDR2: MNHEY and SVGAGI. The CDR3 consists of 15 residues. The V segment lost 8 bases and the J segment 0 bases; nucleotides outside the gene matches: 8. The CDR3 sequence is CASPARGGSTDTQYF. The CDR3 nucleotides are TGTGCCAGCCCTGCCCGCGGGGGTAGCACAGATACGCAGTATTTT.

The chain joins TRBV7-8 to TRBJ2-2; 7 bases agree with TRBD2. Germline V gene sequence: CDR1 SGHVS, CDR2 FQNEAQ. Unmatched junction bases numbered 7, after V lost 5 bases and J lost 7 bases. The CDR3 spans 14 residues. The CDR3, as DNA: TGTGCCAGCAGCAGGCCGGGAGGTGACGGGGAGCTGTTTTTT. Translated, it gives CASSRPGGDGELFF.

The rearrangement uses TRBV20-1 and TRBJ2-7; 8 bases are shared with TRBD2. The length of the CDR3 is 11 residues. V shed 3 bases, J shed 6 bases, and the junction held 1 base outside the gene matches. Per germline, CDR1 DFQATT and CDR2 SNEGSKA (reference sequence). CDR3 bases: TGCAGTGCTAGTAGCGGGACCGAGCAGTACTTC. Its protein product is CSASSGTEQYF.

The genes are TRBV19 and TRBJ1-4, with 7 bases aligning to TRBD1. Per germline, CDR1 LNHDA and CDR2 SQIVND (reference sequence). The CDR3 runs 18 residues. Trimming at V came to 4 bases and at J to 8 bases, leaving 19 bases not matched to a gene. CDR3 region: CASSNEMTGSGESEKLFF. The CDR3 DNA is TGTGCCAGTAGTAACGAAATGACAGGGTCGGGGGAATCGGAAAAACTGTTTTTT.

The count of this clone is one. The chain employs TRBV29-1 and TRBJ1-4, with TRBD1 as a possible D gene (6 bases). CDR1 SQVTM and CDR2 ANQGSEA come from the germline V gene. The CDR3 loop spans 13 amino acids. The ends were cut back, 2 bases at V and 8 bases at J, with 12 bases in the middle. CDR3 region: CSVEKQGGEKLFF. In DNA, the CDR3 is TGCAGCGTTGAAAAACAGGGAGGCGAAAAACTGTTTTTT.

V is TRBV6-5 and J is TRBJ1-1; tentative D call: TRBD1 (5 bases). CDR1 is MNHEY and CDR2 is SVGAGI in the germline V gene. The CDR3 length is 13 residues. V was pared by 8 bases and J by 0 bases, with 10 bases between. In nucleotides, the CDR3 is TGTGCCAGCGGAGGGGTGATGAACACTGAAGCTTTCTTT. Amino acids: CASGGVMNTEAFF.

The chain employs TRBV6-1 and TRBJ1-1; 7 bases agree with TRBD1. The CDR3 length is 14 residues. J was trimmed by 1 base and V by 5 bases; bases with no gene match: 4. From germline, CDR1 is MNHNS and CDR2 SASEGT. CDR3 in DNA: TGTGCCAGCAGTACCCGACAGGGGAACACTGAAGCTTTCTTT. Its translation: CASSTRQGNTEAFF.